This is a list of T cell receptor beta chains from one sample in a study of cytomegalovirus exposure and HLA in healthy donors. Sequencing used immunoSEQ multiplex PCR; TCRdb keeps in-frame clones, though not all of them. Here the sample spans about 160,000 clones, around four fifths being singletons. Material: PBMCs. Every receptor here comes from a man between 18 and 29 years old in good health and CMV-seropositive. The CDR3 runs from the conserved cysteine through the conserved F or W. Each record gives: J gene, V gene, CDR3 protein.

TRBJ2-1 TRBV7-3 CASSLSRGVQFF
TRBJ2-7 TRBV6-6 CASRTLVDYGYEQYF
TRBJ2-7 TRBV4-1 CASSHNPGGESISNEQYF
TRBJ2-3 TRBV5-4 CASSLSHSSTDTQYF
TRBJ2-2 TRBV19 CASSAGGTGELFF
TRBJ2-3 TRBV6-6 CASSRTGSRTDTQYF
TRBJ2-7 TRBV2 CASSVASGSHYEQYF
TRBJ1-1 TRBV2 CASSNRGSNTEAFF
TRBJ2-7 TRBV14 CASSSRQGALSREQYF
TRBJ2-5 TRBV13 CASSSQGQGRETQYF
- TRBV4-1 CASSQADRGNEQYF
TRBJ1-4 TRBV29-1 CSTRDGEYEKLFF
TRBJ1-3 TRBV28 CASSSTVTGNTIYF
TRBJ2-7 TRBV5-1 CASRGSSGRAVEQYF
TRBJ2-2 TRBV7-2 CASSLEGGTNTGELFF
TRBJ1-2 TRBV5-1 CASSFHMDREGGYTF
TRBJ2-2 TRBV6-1 CASSEMGGALSGELFF
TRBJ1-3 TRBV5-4 CASSFPFLGSGNTIYF
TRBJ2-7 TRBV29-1 CSVVGTVGVPLYEQYF
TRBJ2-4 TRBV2 CASSDRRRDIQYF
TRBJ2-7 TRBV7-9 CASSLAQGVYEQYF
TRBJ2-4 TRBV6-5 CASSRDSKNIQYF
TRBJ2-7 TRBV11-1 CASSFARGPRGEQYF
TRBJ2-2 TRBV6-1 CASSPGQGDTGELFF
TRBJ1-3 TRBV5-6 CASSLGSPGNTIYF
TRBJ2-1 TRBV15 CATSSLAGVYNEQFF
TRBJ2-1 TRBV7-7 CASSRTGADEQFF
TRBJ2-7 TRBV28 CASSGSLYEQYF
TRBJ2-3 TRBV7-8 CASSFNRGRTDTQYF
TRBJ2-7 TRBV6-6 CASSSTGGEQYF
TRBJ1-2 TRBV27 CASSYFGTGYPYGYTF
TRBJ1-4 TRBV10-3 CAVRQGPTNEKLFF
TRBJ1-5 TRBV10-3 CAIRGTEDQPQHF
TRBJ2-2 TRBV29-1 CSAQGGAGTGELFF
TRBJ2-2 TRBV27 CASSLAGRWATGELFF
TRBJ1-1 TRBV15 CATSSGPNGHTEAFF
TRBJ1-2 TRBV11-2 CASSFTGSHSGYTF
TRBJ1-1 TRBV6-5 CASRAQGTEAFF
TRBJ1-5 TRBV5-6 CASSGSGQINQPQHF
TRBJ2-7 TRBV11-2 CASSSVNTGTAVYEQYF
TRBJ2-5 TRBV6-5 CASSLGPGRETQYF
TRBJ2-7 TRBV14 CASSQDRDSRRSYEQYF
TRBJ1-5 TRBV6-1 CASFEAYQPQHF
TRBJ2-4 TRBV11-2 CASSSPPKRESRGNIQYF
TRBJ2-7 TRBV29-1 CSVQGQGFSYEQYF
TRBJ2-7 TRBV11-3 CASSFGRTGDYEQYF
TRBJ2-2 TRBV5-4 CASSLTYGTGELFF
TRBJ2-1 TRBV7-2 CASSFGGSSYNEQFF
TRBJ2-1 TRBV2 CASSGGGPLYLYNEQFF
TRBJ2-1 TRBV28 CASSPPGSSYNEQFF
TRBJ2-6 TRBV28 CASNRSGANVLTF
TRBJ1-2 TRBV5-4 CASSLAGARVVGYTF
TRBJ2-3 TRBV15 CATSNKVEADTQYF
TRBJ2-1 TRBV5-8 CASSLSLNEQFF